This T cell receptor beta chain was profiled in a study of cytomegalovirus exposure and HLA in healthy donors. This PCR relied on a set of 60 Vbeta primers and 13 Jbeta primers. The repertoire was sequenced with immunoSEQ multiplex PCR; TCRdb's copy has only in-frame clones and lacks some. The sample shows under 200,000 clones, 84% of them seen only once. General study points: In vitro, a few CMV-associated chains proved specific for CMV antigens.

About this clone: Its antigen is undetermined.

V lost 4 bases and J 3 bases, leaving 18 bases between the germline ends. The germline CDR1 and CDR2 sequences are KGHSH and LQKENI. This CDR3 is built from 16 residues. The V and J genes are TRBV18 and TRBJ1-1; D possibly corresponds to TRBD1 (6 bases). Sequenced: PBMCs. The receptor was derived from a man in his forties or fifties in good health and CMV-seropositive. Here the CDR3 DNA reads TGTGCCAGCTCACTGCATAAACAGGGAAGTGACACTGAAGCTTTCTTT. Its protein product is CASSLHKQGSDTEAFF.